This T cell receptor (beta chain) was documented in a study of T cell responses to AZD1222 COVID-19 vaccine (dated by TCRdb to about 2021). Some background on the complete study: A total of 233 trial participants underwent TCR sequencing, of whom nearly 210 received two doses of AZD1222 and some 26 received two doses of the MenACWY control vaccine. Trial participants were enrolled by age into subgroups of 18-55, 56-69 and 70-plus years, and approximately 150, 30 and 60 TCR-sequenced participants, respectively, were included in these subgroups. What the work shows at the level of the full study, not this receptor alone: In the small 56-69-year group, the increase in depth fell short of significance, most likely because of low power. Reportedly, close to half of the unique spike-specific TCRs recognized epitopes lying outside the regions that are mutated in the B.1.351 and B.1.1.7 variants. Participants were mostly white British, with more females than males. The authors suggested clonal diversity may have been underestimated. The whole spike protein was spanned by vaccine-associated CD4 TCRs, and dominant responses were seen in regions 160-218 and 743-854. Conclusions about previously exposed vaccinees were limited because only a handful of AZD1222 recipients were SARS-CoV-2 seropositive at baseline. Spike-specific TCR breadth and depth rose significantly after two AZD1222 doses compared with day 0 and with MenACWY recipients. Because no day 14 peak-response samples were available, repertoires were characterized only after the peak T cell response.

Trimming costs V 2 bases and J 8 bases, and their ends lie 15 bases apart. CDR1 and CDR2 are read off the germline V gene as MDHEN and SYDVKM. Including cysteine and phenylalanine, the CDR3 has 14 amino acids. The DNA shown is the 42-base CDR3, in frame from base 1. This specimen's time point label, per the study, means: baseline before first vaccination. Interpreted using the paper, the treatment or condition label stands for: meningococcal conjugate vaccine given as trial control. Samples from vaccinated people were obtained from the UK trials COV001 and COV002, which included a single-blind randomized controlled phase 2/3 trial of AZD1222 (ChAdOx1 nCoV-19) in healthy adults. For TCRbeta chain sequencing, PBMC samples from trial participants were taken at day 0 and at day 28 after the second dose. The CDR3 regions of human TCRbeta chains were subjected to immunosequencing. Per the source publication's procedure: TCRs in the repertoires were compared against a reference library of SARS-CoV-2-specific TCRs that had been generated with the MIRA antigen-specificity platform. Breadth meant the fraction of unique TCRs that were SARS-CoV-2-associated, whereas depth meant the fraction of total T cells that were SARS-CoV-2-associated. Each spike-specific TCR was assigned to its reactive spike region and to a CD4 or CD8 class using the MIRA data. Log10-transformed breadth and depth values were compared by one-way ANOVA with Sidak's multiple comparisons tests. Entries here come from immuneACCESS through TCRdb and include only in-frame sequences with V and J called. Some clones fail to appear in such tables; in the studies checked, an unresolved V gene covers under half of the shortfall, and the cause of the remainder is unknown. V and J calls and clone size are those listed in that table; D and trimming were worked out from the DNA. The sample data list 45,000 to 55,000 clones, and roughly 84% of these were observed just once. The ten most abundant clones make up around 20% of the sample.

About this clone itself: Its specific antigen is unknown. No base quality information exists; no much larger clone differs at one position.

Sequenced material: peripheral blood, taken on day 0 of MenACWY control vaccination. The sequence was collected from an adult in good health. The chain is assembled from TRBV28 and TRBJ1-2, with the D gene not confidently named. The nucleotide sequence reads TGTGCCAGCAGTTTAACGGGTTCAAGGTTGGGCTACACCTTC. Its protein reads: CASSLTGSRLGYTF.